This T cell receptor (beta chain) was obtained from a study of cytomegalovirus exposure and HLA in healthy donors. To note about this clone: Its antigen is not identified.

Study observations and caveats: Apart from CMV serostatus, no immune exposure information was available. Looking again later, the authors saw that most CMV-associated TCR beta chains seemed HLA-restricted. Reportedly, cytomegalovirus status was diagnosed with high sensitivity and specificity. A later analysis found TCR association rates differed by HLA locus, highest for DRB1 and lowest for HLA-C.

In germline, CDR1 is MDHEN, CDR2 SYDVKM. The CDR3 is made up of 14 amino acids. The ends were cut back, 5 bases at V and 7 bases at J, with 15 bases in the middle. This PCR relied on a set of 60 Vbeta primers and 13 Jbeta primers. The method was immunoSEQ multiplex PCR; TCRdb's version includes in-frame clones alone and lacks a portion of them. The sample comprises a few hundred thousand clones, around 83% of which are singletons, and approximately 1.5% rests with the top ten. The sequence was collected from a girl aged 5-17 years in good health and CMV-seronegative. The chain uses TRBV28 and TRBJ1-5; a possible D gene is TRBD1 (5 bases). The sequenced sample was PBMCs. Here the CDR3 reads CASSQGWMGQPQHF. In nucleotides, the CDR3 is TGTGCCAGCAGTCAGGGCTGGATGGGGCAGCCCCAGCATTTT. Full variable domain (remainder filled in from reference TRBV28 and TRBJ1-5): DVKVTQSSRYLVKRTGEKVFLECVQDMDHENMFWYRQDPGLGLRLIYFSYDVKMKEKGDIPEGYSVSREKKERFSLILESASTNQTSMYLCASSQGWMGQPQHFGDGTRLSIL.